The rows below give T cell receptor beta chains drawn from one sample of a study of identical twins. TCRdb re-called the 5' RACE reads with MiXCR, one entry per CDR3 protein. The sample lists 430,000 or so distinct CDR3 sequences; 20% to 25% were seen once. These data were also filed under a second study, of T cells expressing NK-cell markers.

Sequenced: CD4+ T cells sorted from blood. These receptor sequences come from a young woman in good health. The CDR3 runs from the conserved cysteine through the conserved F or W. The D gene is left open where the match is weak. Size is omitted from some rows. Given values are once, few, many or a class for expanded clones.

v_gene,j_gene,abundance,d_gene,CDR3nt,CDR3aa
TRBV7-8,TRBJ2-5,.,.,TGTGCCAGCAGCTTGGGTAGGGTTCGGGAGACCCAGTACTTC,CASSLGRVRETQYF
TRBV12-3/TRBV12-4,TRBJ1-1,.,.,TGTGCCAGCACTATGAGGAACACTGAAGCTTTCTTT,CASTMRNTEAFF
TRBV20-1,TRBJ1-1,.,.,TGCAGTGCCTCGTCGTTTTCGGCTGAAGCTTTCTTT,CSASSFSAEAFF
TRBV12-3/TRBV12-4,TRBJ2-5,few,.,TGTGCCAGCAAGGACTACCAAGAGACCCAGTACTTC,CASKDYQETQYF
TRBV12-3/TRBV12-4,TRBJ2-3,.,.,TGTGCCAGCACCTTAATGCTAGCTGCAACAGATACGCAGTATTTT,CASTLMLAATDTQYF
TRBV5-1,TRBJ2-1,many,TRBD2,TGCGCCAGCAGCCCGGAGATGAGCGGGAGTTTAAGCGAGCAGTTCTTC,CASSPEMSGSLSEQFF
TRBV11-3,TRBJ1-1,.,.,TGTGCCAGCAGCTTACTGGACAGAAACACTGAAGCTTTCTTT,CASSLLDRNTEAFF
TRBV5-1,TRBJ1-2,.,TRBD1,TGCGCCAGCCGGACAGGCGGCCACAATGGCTACACCTTC,CASRTGGHNGYTF
TRBV5-4,TRBJ2-7,few,.,TGTGCCAGCAGCTTAATGGACGAGCAGTACTTC,CASSLMDEQYF
TRBV7-9,TRBJ2-4,few,TRBD1,TGTGCCAGCAGCTTAGGGGACAGGGATATTAACATTCAGTACTTC,CASSLGDRDINIQYF
TRBV20-1,TRBJ2-2,few,.,TGCAGTGCTAGAGATCCGGGACGAGGCACCGGGGAGCTGTTTTTT,CSARDPGRGTGELFF
TRBV4-3,TRBJ2-6,.,.,TGCGCCAGCAGCCCCGGAACTCGTTCCGTCCTGACTTTC,CASSPGTRSVLTF
TRBV5-1,TRBJ2-2,once,TRBD2,TGCGCCAGCAGGTCCGGGACTAGCGGGTCCGGGGAGCTGTTTTTT,CASRSGTSGSGELFF
TRBV12-3/TRBV12-4,TRBJ2-7,medium-sized,.,TGTGCCAGCAGTTTTTATGGCGAGCAGTACTTC,CASSFYGEQYF
TRBV5-1,TRBJ1-1,few,.,TGCGCCAGCAGCTTGCACAAGAACACTGAAGCTTTCTTT,CASSLHKNTEAFF
TRBV7-2,TRBJ2-3,few,TRBD2,TGTGCCAGCAGCTTCCGACTAGCGGGCGCGAGAGATACGCAGTATTTT,CASSFRLAGARDTQYF
TRBV6-2/TRBV6-3,TRBJ2-7,.,.,TGTGCCAGCAGACGACCCCCGTACGAGCAGTACTTC,CASRRPPYEQYF
TRBV5-4,TRBJ2-3,few,TRBD2,TGTGCCAGCAGCCCTAAAACTAGCGGGTCCTCCACAGATACGCAGTATTTT,CASSPKTSGSSTDTQYF
TRBV7-2,TRBJ2-5,few,.,TGTGCCAGCAGCCCGGGGGGCCTAGAAGAGACCCAGTACTTC,CASSPGGLEETQYF
TRBV15,TRBJ2-2,.,.,TGTGCCACCAGCAGGCATGGTGGGGAGCTGTTTTTT,CATSRHGGELFF
TRBV14,TRBJ1-2,few,.,TGTGCCAGCAGCCAAGATTTGCGGGGCTATGGCTACACCTTC,CASSQDLRGYGYTF
TRBV12-3/TRBV12-4,TRBJ1-2,.,.,TGTGCCAGCAGCCATAGGGCCCGTTTTGGCTACACCTTC,CASSHRARFGYTF
TRBV20-1,TRBJ2-1,.,TRBD2,TGCAGTGCTAGACTTCCGGGACTAGCGGGAGGAAGGTTTGACAATGAGCAGTTCTTC,CSARLPGLAGGRFDNEQFF